Listed below are T cell receptor beta chains from one sample, sequenced in a study of blood T cell repertoires in COVID-19. TCRdb keeps only in-frame clones here, not all; method: immunoSEQ multiplex PCR. The sample yields tens of thousands of clones, more than 80% seen once. Sample: peripheral blood. All receptors come from a man aged 25-40 years with acute or convalescent COVID-19. CDR3s include the opening cysteine and the closing phenylalanine or tryptophan. Fields, in order: V gene, clone size, CDR3 protein. Clone size appears in some rows only: once, few, many, or a class for an expanded clone.

TRBV18 - CASSPRGEKLFF
TRBV11-2 once CASSYRDSSSYNEQFF
TRBV20-1 - CSFDSNYEQYF
TRBV5-4 - CASSRQSDTQYF
TRBV20-1 - CSASSPGQNEKLFF
TRBV6-5 once CASSSPLYGYTF
TRBV25-1 - CASSEPGYGNTIYF
TRBV5-1 - CASSPGQGLNTEAFF
TRBV9 - CASSVELAGVGDTQYF
TRBV6-5 - CASSYGQRRTEAFF
TRBV30 - CAWSVSGMDYGYTF
TRBV2 - CASSASGGRETQYF
TRBV6-6 - CASSYAGEGANVLTF
TRBV6-5 - CASRTTKNTEAFF
TRBV7-9 - CASSAYRGLSGNTIYF
TRBV28 - CASSRLGLEGNIQYF
TRBV6-5 - CASSYSTPVTGTEAFF
TRBV5-1 - CASALGGDGDTQYF
TRBV4-1 - CASSQETSRVGTEAFF
TRBV9 few CASSVDGGYTEAFF
TRBV25-1 - CASSGTWDRSYNEQFF
TRBV2 - CARRDRGELAYGYTF
TRBV11-2 - CASSGSQGGLETQYF
TRBV25-1 - CASSWTGGMSHEQYF
TRBV3-1/TRBV3-2 - CASRPGQVRSPLHF
TRBV15 - CATSREINTEAFF
TRBV30 few CAWHRRGPGTEAFF
TRBV14 - CASSPLSGSGSYEQYF
TRBV6-5 few CASRNAQGFYGYTF
TRBV18 - CASSPPFPGNTIYF
TRBV7-2 - CASSLDRGRAGGYTF
TRBV2 - CASSSRQGAGEKLFF
TRBV6-5 - CASSRPQATEAFF
TRBV27 - CASSLSGGGRSLGNTIYF
TRBV27 - CASSPSPGQNIEQYF